The 32 T cell receptor beta chains listed next were all sequenced from one sample in a study of CD8 T cells in Susac syndrome. Reverse transcription used about 0.45 to 1 ug RNA and random hexamers. TCRdb re-analysed the immunoSEQ multiplex PCR reads in MiXCR, keeping a single row per CDR3 protein. The table has some 58,000 distinct CDR3 sequences, 95% seen once. The source material was CD8+ T cells from PBMCs. The receptors were gathered from a human donor with Susac syndrome.

The chain has TRBV12-3 or TRBV12-4 and TRBJ1-1; 7 nucleotides agree with TRBD1. The V gene end was trimmed by 3 bases and the J gene end by 0 bases; junction bases not matched to a gene: 4. This CDR3 has 15 residues. The CDR3 loop reads CASSFLQGMNTEAFF. CDR3 bases: TGTGCCAGCAGTTTCCTACAGGGGATGAACACTGAAGCTTTCTTT.

The rearrangement uses TRBV14 and TRBJ1-1, with TRBD1 matching 8 bases. Losses at the gene ends were 5 bases for V and 1 base for J; bases not matched to a gene: 6. Germline loops: CDR1 SGHDN, CDR2 FVKESK. This CDR3 comprises 15 residues. This CDR3 is CASSVRTGRNTEAFF. The CDR3 DNA reads TGTGCCAGCAGCGTTCGGACAGGGCGGAACACTGAAGCTTTCTTT. Full variable domain (rest looked up from reference TRBV14 and TRBJ1-1): EAGVTQFPSHSVIEKGQTVTLRCDPISGHDNLYWYRRVMGKEIKFLLHFVKESKQDESGMPNNRFLAERTGGTYSTLKVQPAELEDSGVYFCASSVRTGRNTEAFFGQGTRLTVV.

This clonotype appeared a single time. The V and J genes are TRBV5-1 and TRBJ1-1; D is unresolved. V lost 5 bases and J lost 1, with 18 bases in between. Germline V gene data show CDR1 as SGHRS and CDR2 as YFSETQ. This CDR3 region has 16 residues. The DNA of the CDR3 is TGCGCCAGCAGACAACCTCGGAAGTGGCGGAACACTGAAGCTTTCTTT. This encodes CASRQPRKWRNTEAFF.

This sequence joins TRBV5-6 and TRBJ1-5; 12 nucleotides match TRBD1. The CDR3 is made up of 15 amino acids. V lost 3 bases, J lost 7 bases, and 5 bases stayed unmatched. Germline lookup yields CDR1 SGHDT and CDR2 YYEEEE. This chain's CDR3 is CASSSGTGGLQPQHF. CDR3 DNA sequence: TGTGCCAGCAGCTCGGGGACAGGGGGCCTCCAGCCCCAGCATTTT.

The CDR3 region is CASSLGLSGYEQYF. CDR3 DNA: TGTGCCAGCAGCTTAGGGTTGTCAGGCTACGAGCAGTACTTC. The gene calls are TRBV11-2 and TRBJ2-7; no reliable D call. The CDR3 totals 14 residues. The V and J ends lost 1 base and 3 bases respectively, with 10 bases between them. Germline lookup yields CDR1 SGHAT and CDR2 FQNNGV.

This chain uses TRBV2 with TRBJ2-1; either TRBD1 or TRBD2 may supply D (7 bases each). The CDR3 contains 16 residues. Trimming shortened V by 6 bases and J by 5 bases, and 20 bases separated the two germline ends. Germline V CDR1 and CDR2: SNHLY, FYNNEI. The CDR3 loop reads CASSRDRDYVNNEQFF. CDR3 nucleotide sequence: TGTGCCAGCAGCCGAGACAGGGACTACGTCAACAATGAGCAGTTCTTC.

The genes are TRBV29-1 and TRBJ2-7; 11 nucleotides match TRBD2. Germline V gene data show CDR1 as SQVTM and CDR2 as ANQGSEA. The CDR3 length is 15 residues. The V segment lost 0 bases and the J segment 3 bases; nucleotides outside the gene matches: 4. This chain's CDR3 is CSVEDLTSGDYEQYF. For the CDR3, the DNA is TGCAGCGTTGAAGATCTGACTAGCGGGGACTACGAGCAGTACTTC.

This chain joins TRBV15 and TRBJ1-2; 8 bases map to TRBD1. The V segment lost 5 bases and the J segment 5 bases; nucleotides outside the gene matches: 13. The CDR3 covers 16 residues. Germline V CDR1 and CDR2: LNHNV, YYDKDF (reference sequence). The chain's CDR3 is CATSGKRDRPIYGYTF. The CDR3 coding sequence is TGTGCCACCAGCGGAAAACGGGACAGGCCCATTTATGGCTACACCTTC.

This sequence joins TRBV2 and TRBJ1-6, with D unclear. V was clipped by 6 bases and J by 0 bases, with 6 bases between them. The CDR3 has 14 residues. CDR1 and CDR2 (germline): SNHLY, FYNNEI. This chain's CDR3 is CASSRNSYNSPLHF. In DNA form, the CDR3 reads TGTGCCAGCAGCAGAAACTCCTATAATTCACCCCTCCACTTT.

V usage is TRBV25-1 and J usage is TRBJ2-1, with D unclear. Germline V gives CDR1 MGHDK, CDR2 SYGVNS. The CDR3 is 11 amino acids. Trimming removed 2 bases at V and 9 bases at J, with 5 bases between. CDR3 residues: CASSEKIEQFF. In DNA form, the CDR3 reads TGTGCCAGCAGTGAAAAGATTGAGCAGTTCTTC.

The gene calls are TRBV20-1 and TRBJ1-6, with D perhaps matching TRBD1 (5 bases). Deletions cut 2 bases from V and 10 bases from J, with 6 bases between. CDR1 is DFQATT and CDR2 is SNEGSKA in the germline V gene (reference sequence). This CDR3 contains 11 residues. The chain's CDR3 is CSARKGSPLHF. The CDR3 region has the DNA TGCAGTGCTAGAAAGGGGTCACCCCTCCACTTT.

The J gene is TRBJ2-1, the V gene TRBV20-1; maybe TRBD2 (6 bases). Germline V lookup: CDR1 DFQATT, CDR2 SNEGSKA (reference sequence). The length of the CDR3 is 15 residues. V was pared by 6 bases and J by 6 bases, with 21 bases between. The chain's CDR3 is CSAMGEEGMSNEQFF. The CDR3 DNA follows: TGCAGTGCCATGGGGGAGGAGGGGATGAGCAATGAGCAGTTCTTC.

The V call is TRBV7-9, the J call TRBJ2-7, with unresolved D. The CDR3 consists of 12 residues. Looked up from germline, CDR1 is SEHNR and CDR2 is FQNEAQ (reference sequence). Trimming shortened V by 5 bases and J by 3 bases, and 8 bases separated the two germline ends. CDR3 amino acids: CASSPDNYEQYF. In DNA, the CDR3 is TGTGCCAGCAGCCCCGACAACTACGAGCAGTACTTC.

The chain is built from TRBV5-6 and TRBJ2-6; D gene ambiguous. The CDR3 length is 11 residues. CDR1 is SGHDT and CDR2 is YYEEEE in the germline V gene. V was cut by 2 bases and J by 9 bases, with 3 bases left in between. Here the CDR3 reads CASSFLNVLTF. CDR3 DNA sequence: TGTGCCAGCAGCTTCCTCAACGTCCTGACTTTC.

The rearrangement joins TRBV29-1 to TRBJ2-5; 9 bases fit TRBD1. With V trimmed by 6 bases and J by 7 bases, 12 bases remained unmatched. The CDR3 has 14 amino acids. Germline V gene data show CDR1 as SQVTM and CDR2 as ANQGSEA. The CDR3 protein is CSVVPGQGLPTQYF. The CDR3 DNA sequence: TGCAGCGTCGTGCCGGGACAGGGTCTCCCGACCCAGTACTTC.

V and J are TRBV7-9 and TRBJ2-1; 7 nucleotides agree with TRBD1. The trim removed 5 bases at V and 3 bases at J, leaving 4 bases unmatched. The germline CDR1 and CDR2 sequences are SEHNR and FQNEAQ (reference sequence). CDR3 length: 14 amino acids. The CDR3 coding sequence is TGTGCCAGCAGCCCTCGACAGGGCTACAATGAGCAGTTCTTC. It codes for CASSPRQGYNEQFF.

The chain employs TRBV27 and TRBJ2-2; TRBD1 matches at 7 bases. The CDR3 runs 13 residues. V lost 6 bases to trimming and J lost 6 bases; unmatched junction nucleotides: 4. The germline V gene has CDR1 MNHEY and CDR2 SMNVEV (reference sequence). The CDR3 loop reads CASRTGVSGELFF. The CDR3 nucleotides are TGTGCCAGCAGAACAGGGGTGTCCGGGGAGCTGTTTTTT.

This clonotype was counted a single time. The chain carries TRBV12-3 or TRBV12-4 and TRBJ2-3; D is unclear. This CDR3 has 14 amino acids. V was cut by 1 base and J by 3 bases, with 8 bases left in between. The CDR3 nucleotides read TGTGCCAGCAGTTTAGGTGCCCGAACAGATACGCAGTATTTT. It translates to CASSLGARTDTQYF.

This chain connects TRBV29-1 to TRBJ2-7, with no clear D. The ends were cut back, 1 base at V and 4 bases at J, with 11 bases in the middle. CDR3 length equals 13 residues. CDR1 is SQVTM, CDR2 ANQGSEA, per germline. CDR3 amino acids: CSVEGVIGYEQYF. The CDR3 DNA sequence: TGCAGCGTTGAAGGCGTAATTGGATACGAGCAGTACTTC.

This sequence joins TRBV15 and TRBJ2-2, with 13 nucleotides matching TRBD2. The V and J ends lost 3 bases and 2 bases, in that order; junction bases with no gene match: 6. From germline, CDR1 is LNHNV and CDR2 YYDKDF (reference sequence). This CDR3 is 18 amino acids long. The DNA of the CDR3 is TGTGCCACCAGCAGTAGGACTAGCGGGGGTGAAAACACCGGGGAGCTGTTTTTT. As protein: CATSSRTSGGENTGELFF.

This chain links TRBV27 with TRBJ2-1; D may be TRBD2 (5 bases). CDR1 is MNHEY, CDR2 SMNVEV, per germline (reference sequence). The CDR3 contains 12 residues. Trimming took 7 bases from V and 9 from J, leaving 13 bases between them. The CDR3 nucleotides are TGTGCCAGCATTTTCGTCGCGGGTGAGCAGTTCTTC. It translates to CASIFVAGEQFF.

V gene TRBV15 combines with J gene TRBJ2-5; D is perhaps TRBD1 (6 bases). V gave up 4 bases and J gave up 5 bases, with 20 bases separating them. This CDR3 is 16 amino acids long. Per germline, CDR1 LNHNV and CDR2 YYDKDF (reference sequence). CDR3 loop: CATSTNDRLTIETQYF. CDR3 in DNA: TGTGCCACCAGCACAAACGACAGGCTGACGATTGAGACCCAGTACTTC.

The chain's CDR3 is CASSPRTEAFF. DNA of the CDR3: TGTGCCAGCAGCCCCCGTACTGAAGCTTTCTTT. This rearrangement joins TRBV7-9 to TRBJ1-1; no firm D call. Germline CDR1 is SEHNR and CDR2 is FQNEAQ (reference sequence). The CDR3 covers 11 residues. V gave up 5 bases and J gave up 5 bases, with 6 bases separating them.

The gene calls are TRBV2 and TRBJ2-1; 8 bases are a match to TRBD1. This CDR3 is 15 amino acids long. The V and J ends lost 6 bases and 0 bases, in that order; junction bases with no gene match: 4. CDR1 SNHLY and CDR2 FYNNEI come from the germline V gene. CDR3 sequence reads: CASRGQGISYNEQFF. CDR3 nucleotides: TGTGCCAGCAGAGGACAGGGTATCTCCTACAATGAGCAGTTCTTC.

J is TRBJ1-4 and V is TRBV3-1; D remains ambiguous. The CDR3 sequence is 12 residues long. V was cut by 5 bases and J by 6 bases, with 7 bases left in between. Germline assignment: CDR1 LGHDT and CDR2 YNNKEL (reference sequence). CDR3 coding DNA: TGTGCCAGCAGCACCGGCGATGAAAAACTGTTTTTT. Encoded protein: CASSTGDEKLFF.

This chain uses TRBV12-3 or TRBV12-4 with TRBJ2-5; TRBD2 aligns across 11 bases. V lost 5 bases, J lost 4 bases, and 6 bases stayed unmatched. The CDR3 sequence is 15 residues long. CDR3 amino acids: CASSISGGAGETQYF. The CDR3 nucleotides read TGTGCCAGCAGTATTAGCGGGGGGGCCGGAGAGACCCAGTACTTC.

V gene TRBV29-1 combines with J gene TRBJ2-7; possible D gene TRBD1, 8 bases. V was clipped by 6 bases and J by 6 bases, with 15 bases between them. The germline V gene has CDR1 SQVTM and CDR2 ANQGSEA. CDR3 size: 12 residues. CDR3 nucleotides: TGCAGCGTCAGGACAGGGAGGGGCGAGCAGTACTTC. It encodes CSVRTGRGEQYF.

V gene TRBV29-1 combines with J gene TRBJ2-7; the match to TRBD2 covers 11 bases. Per germline, CDR1 SQVTM and CDR2 ANQGSEA. V gave up 6 bases and J gave up 4 bases; unmatched junction bases: 11. The CDR3 is 15 amino acids. CDR3 residues: CSVFTTSGGIYEQYF. The CDR3 DNA sequence: TGCAGCGTCTTCACCACTAGCGGGGGAATATACGAGCAGTACTTC.

The chain links TRBV7-9 to TRBJ2-1; 7 bases align to TRBD1. Trimming removed 2 bases from V and 8 bases from J; junction bases left unmatched: 9. The CDR3 covers 15 residues. CDR1 is SEHNR, CDR2 FQNEAQ, per germline (reference sequence). The CDR3, as DNA: TGTGCCAGCAGCTTATTAGGGGGCGAATCCGATGAGCAGTTCTTC. The encoded protein is CASSLLGGESDEQFF.

The V gene is TRBV7-6, the J gene TRBJ2-3; D call uncertain. Trimming pared 5 bases from V and 4 bases from J, leaving 7 bases between. Germline V gives CDR1 SGHVS, CDR2 FNYEAQ. The CDR3 sequence is 12 residues long. CDR3 sequence reads: CASSPGADTQYF. DNA for the CDR3: TGTGCCAGCAGCCCCGGTGCAGATACGCAGTATTTT. Full variable domain (rest looked up from reference TRBV7-6 and TRBJ2-3): GAGVSQSPRYKVTKRGQDVALRCDPISGHVSLYWYRQALGQGPEFLTYFNYEAQQDKSGLPNDRFSAERPEGSISTLTIQRTEQRDSAMYRCASSPGADTQYFGPGTRLTVL.

CDR3 loop: CASSPSIEGDTQYF. The CDR3, as DNA: TGTGCCAGCAGTCCTAGCATTGAGGGGGATACGCAGTATTTT. The chain uses TRBV27 and TRBJ2-3; tentatively, D is TRBD1 or TRBD2 (5 bases each). This CDR3 has 14 amino acids. CDR1 is MNHEY and CDR2 is SMNVEV in the germline V gene (reference sequence). Trimming removed 5 bases at V and 6 bases at J, with 15 bases between.

The V call is TRBV15, the J call TRBJ1-5; tentative D call: TRBD1 (6 bases). V was trimmed by 11 bases and J by 2 bases, leaving 13 bases between them. The CDR3 has 13 residues. CDR1 and CDR2 from the germline V gene are LNHNV and YYDKDF (reference sequence). The CDR3 nucleotides are TGTGCCGCGTCAGGGGTCGGCAATCAGCCCCAGCATTTT. Protein: CAASGVGNQPQHF.